This TCR beta chain originates from a study of siplizumab effects on memory and regulatory T cells. General study points: Controls showed an average of around 27% Treg-derived mappable alloreactive CD4+ clones, while siplizumab showed roughly 70%. Sequences below about 10^-5 frequency were poorly captured. As a result, only a minor fraction of alloreactive clones mapped to unstimulated subsets. The study found that siplizumab significantly reduced alloreactive sequences traceable to unstimulated CD4+ memory cells.

A note on this clone: What it recognizes is unknown.

The CDR3 runs to 14 residues. Trimming removed 5 bases from V and 1 base from J, with 12 bases in between. The V gene's germline CDR1 is MNHNY and CDR2 SVGAGI (reference sequence). Every sample had approximately 10^5 of its TCR templates assayed. Profiling relied on immunoSEQ multiplex PCR, and the TCRdb table lists in-frame clones only, not all of them. There are around 120,000 clones in the sample; roughly 94% occur only once, and around 1.5% lies in the top ten. The clonotype was recovered from a human donor in good health. This rearrangement joins TRBV6-6 to TRBJ2-7; D may be TRBD2 (6 bases). The source material was non-Treg CD4+ T cells sorted from blood. The CDR3 region has the DNA TGTGCCAGCAGTGGGACTGGGGGGTCCTACGAGCAGTACTTC. It translates to CASSGTGGSYEQYF.